The clone carrying this TCR beta chain was observed many times. Trimming removed 4 bases at V and 12 bases at J, with 13 bases between. The CDR3 consists of 12 residues. Germline V lookup: CDR1 SEHNR, CDR2 FQNEAQ (reference sequence). Time point noted: newly diagnosed GD, antithyroid drugs for less than 3 months. Generation of the TCR library employed RNA extracted from PBMCs. According to the study, TCR beta libraries were built with iRepertoire HTBI primers and CDR3-region Arm-PCR. TCRdb redid the calling of the multiplex PCR reads with MiXCR, one entry per CDR3 protein. The sample has over 450,000 distinct CDR3 sequences, around 11% seen once; the top ten hold about 8.9%. The source of the sample is a study of regulatory T cells in long-lasting Graves disease. These data were also filed under a second study, of T cells in Graves' hyperthyroidism and ophthalmopathy.

V is TRBV7-9 and J is TRBJ2-1; D could derive from TRBD1 or TRBD2 (5 bases each). This clonotype originated in a woman in her 30s with Graves disease. This specimen consisted of peripheral blood mononuclear cells (PBMCs), obtained at new diagnosis, from a patient treated with antithyroid drugs. CDR3 sequence (DNA): TGTGCCAGCAGCTCCCTAGGGGAGACGCAGTTCTTC. Translated, it gives CASSSLGETQFF.